Shown below are 11 T cell receptor beta chains from a single sample sequenced in a study of cytomegalovirus exposure and HLA in healthy donors. Primers included in the PCR were 60 Vbeta and 13 Jbeta primers. Clones were read by immunoSEQ multiplex PCR, and TCRdb kept only the in-frame ones, dropping some. The sample lists about 160,000 clones, around 80% occurring once. Sequencing was performed on PBMCs. These receptors all come from a woman aged 30 to 39 in good health and CMV-seropositive.

The V gene is TRBV5-4, the J gene TRBJ2-3; TRBD2 matches at 15 bases. Germline trimming cut 4 bases from V and 3 bases from J; bases unmatched to any gene: 6. The CDR3 runs 17 residues. Per germline, CDR1 SGHNT and CDR2 YYREEE (reference sequence). The CDR3 DNA reads as TGTGCCAGCAGCGAGGGGACTAGCGGGGGGATGACAGATACGCAGTATTTT. It specifies CASSEGTSGGMTDTQYF.

On this clone itself: The same CDR3 is also encoded by other DNA sequences in this sample. V is TRBV9 and J is TRBJ1-2, with 7 bases lining up with TRBD1. CDR1 SGDLS and CDR2 YYNGEE come from the germline V gene. J lost 2 bases, V lost 0 bases, and 10 bases had no gene match. The CDR3 runs 17 residues. The CDR3 loop is CASSVDPRGTANYGYTF. The CDR3 DNA follows: TGTGCCAGCAGCGTAGATCCGCGAGGGACAGCCAACTATGGCTACACCTTC.

CDR3: CSVVGTSGTEQYF. The CDR3 coding sequence is TGCAGCGTTGTCGGAACTAGCGGGACCGAGCAGTACTTC. The genes are TRBV29-1 and TRBJ2-7; TRBD2 agrees at 10 bases. Losses at the gene ends were 4 bases for V and 6 bases for J; bases not matched to a gene: 6. The CDR3 totals 13 residues. CDR1 and CDR2 (germline): SQVTM, ANQGSEA.

This chain uses TRBV9 with TRBJ2-1; 8 bases align to TRBD2. V lost 0 bases and J lost 4; bases outside the gene matches: 3. This CDR3 region has 15 residues. Germline values: CDR1 SGDLS, CDR2 YYNGEE. In DNA form, the CDR3 reads TGTGCCAGCAGCGTAGCGGGGGGGTATTACAATGAGCAGTTCTTC. This codes for CASSVAGGYYNEQFF.

The chain couples TRBV10-3 to TRBJ1-2; 8 nucleotides align to TRBD1. V shed 6 bases and J 5 bases; nucleotides not matched to a gene: 14. This CDR3 contains 16 residues. Looked up from germline, CDR1 is ENHRY and CDR2 is SYGVKD. The CDR3 loop is CAIRTGSGGDRYGYTF. CDR3 DNA: TGTGCCATCAGAACGGGCTCAGGGGGCGATAGGTATGGCTACACCTTC.

The chain couples TRBV11-2 to TRBJ2-3; 10 bases line up with TRBD1. The CDR3 totals 18 residues. Germline CDR1 is SGHAT and CDR2 is FQNNGV. J was trimmed by 1 base and V by 1 base; bases with no gene match: 8. CDR3 sequence reads: CASSLAIPGTGGTDTQYF. As DNA, the CDR3 is TGTGCCAGCAGCTTAGCCATCCCAGGGACAGGGGGCACAGATACGCAGTATTTT.

This chain links TRBV23-1 with TRBJ2-3; 8 bases line up with TRBD1. TRBV23-1 is designated an ORF whose function remains uncertain. V trimming: 4 bases; J trimming: 2 bases; junction bases outside the gene matches: 5. This CDR3 contains 15 residues. CDR3 in DNA: TGCGCCAGCAGTCGACAGGGGAACGTCACAGATACGCAGTATTTT. Translated: CASSRQGNVTDTQYF.

The table lists this clone with a count of one. This chain joins TRBV4-3 and TRBJ2-1; 9 bases line up with TRBD1. CDR1 and CDR2 from the germline V gene are LGHNA and YSLEER. CDR3 length: 18 amino acids. V trimming: 0 bases; J trimming: 5 bases; junction bases outside the gene matches: 11. CDR3 protein: CASSQDSGQGPDNNEQFF. The CDR3 region has the DNA TGCGCCAGCAGCCAAGATTCGGGACAGGGACCAGATAACAATGAGCAGTTCTTC.

This sequence joins TRBV6-5 and TRBJ2-1; a weak D match, TRBD2 (5 bases). Between the trimmed V and J ends, which lost 10 bases and 0 bases, there was a span of 10 bases. Germline CDR1 is MNHEY and CDR2 is SVGAGI. CDR3 length: 13 amino acids. The CDR3 is CATTAGSYNEQFF. The CDR3 DNA is TGTGCCACCACCGCGGGCTCCTACAATGAGCAGTTCTTC.

This chain links TRBV5-1 with TRBJ1-4; 8 bases are a match to TRBD1. CDR1 and CDR2 (germline): SGHRS, YFSETQ. V gave up 2 bases and J gave up 3 bases; unmatched junction bases: 0. The CDR3 is made up of 14 amino acids. The CDR3 coding sequence is TGCGCCAGCAGCTTACAGGGGGCTAATGAAAAACTGTTTTTT. Protein: CASSLQGANEKLFF.

A single count supports this clone. The chain couples TRBV10-3 to TRBJ1-6, with a weak D call TRBD1 (5 bases). This CDR3 is built from 12 residues. CDR1 is ENHRY and CDR2 is SYGVKD in the germline V gene. The ends were cut back, 6 bases at V and 10 bases at J, with 10 bases in the middle. As DNA, the CDR3 is TGTGCCATCAGAAGGGGCGACTCACCCCTCCACTTT. This encodes CAIRRGDSPLHF.